One and the same sample provided the 5 T cell receptor beta chains below, sequenced in a study of regulatory T cells in long-lasting Graves disease. CDR3 regions were amplified by Arm-PCR using iRepertoire HTBI primers to build TCR beta libraries. TCRdb reprocessed the multiplex PCR reads via MiXCR and lists one record per CDR3 protein. The sample lists roughly 420,000 distinct CDR3 sequences, around 15% seen once, with around 10% in the top ten. This sample's time point: newly diagnosed GD, antithyroid drugs for less than 3 months. After RNA was extracted from PBMCs, the TCR library was made from it. These data are also associated with another study on T cells in Graves' hyperthyroidism and ophthalmopathy.

The sequencing used peripheral blood mononuclear cells (PBMCs), collected at new diagnosis, from a patient treated with antithyroid drugs. These receptors were obtained from a woman aged 30 to 39 with Graves disease.

This clonotype was picked up many times. The V and J genes are TRBV30 and TRBJ2-2; TRBD2 agrees at 9 bases. This CDR3 is 14 amino acids long. CDR1 and CDR2 (germline): GTSNPN, SVGIG (reference sequence). Trimming removed 7 bases from V and 5 bases from J; junction bases left unmatched: 8. CDR3 amino acids: CALRDSGRTGELFF. For the CDR3, the DNA is TGTGCCTTGCGAGATAGCGGGAGAACCGGGGAGCTGTTTTTT.

The table lists this clonotype with many counts. The CDR3 region is CASSETPRSPGVGQFF. The CDR3 DNA sequence: TGTGCCAGCAGTGAAACTCCGCGGTCCCCTGGGGTGGGGCAGTTCTTC. The chain recombines TRBV2 with TRBJ2-1; D gene uncertain. Between the trimmed V and J ends, which lost 2 bases and 12 bases, there was a span of 23 bases. In germline, CDR1 is SNHLY, CDR2 FYNNEI. This CDR3 region has 16 residues.

This chain links TRBV20-1 with TRBJ2-5; 15 positions agree with TRBD2. The CDR3 runs to 16 residues. The J segment lost 1 base and the V segment lost 5 bases, leaving 5 bases of the junction unmatched. Germline assignment: CDR1 DFQATT and CDR2 SNEGSKA (reference sequence). The CDR3 DNA reads TGCAGTGCTGTGGGACTAGCGGGAGGCCTCCAAGAGACCCAGTACTTC. It translates to CSAVGLAGGLQETQYF.

The table lists this clonotype with many counts. The chain links TRBV28 to TRBJ1-1; D unresolved. The ends were cut back, 5 bases at V and 1 base at J, with 17 bases in the middle. Germline V gene lookup returns CDR1 MDHEN and CDR2 SYDVKM. This CDR3 is 16 amino acids long. The CDR3 here is CASSGRGKARNTEAFF. The CDR3 coding sequence is TGTGCCAGCAGTGGGCGAGGTAAAGCGCGGAACACTGAAGCTTTCTTT.

The chain uses TRBV7-3 and TRBJ2-7, with 7 bases lining up with TRBD2. J was trimmed by 1 base and V by 3 bases; bases with no gene match: 3. This CDR3 comprises 14 residues. CDR1 and CDR2 (germline): SGHTA, FQGTGA. CDR3 protein: CASSFEGGSYEQYF. CDR3 nucleotides: TGTGCCAGCAGCTTCGAGGGAGGGTCCTACGAGCAGTACTTC.